These 13 T cell receptor beta chains share one sample of origin, sequenced in a study of human thymus T cells. TCRdb's table, derived via immunoSEQ multiplex PCR, lists solely in-frame clones and lacks some. The sample includes some 78,000 clones, just over 95% seen only once; the top ten take 0.031%. The source of the thymus tissue was resections taken during corrective heart surgery. The sample was thymus tissue. The receptors were sampled from a boy in the first two years of life with a congenital heart defect but otherwise immunologically healthy.

In its sample, this clone was seen a few times. The chain joins TRBV2 to TRBJ1-5; TRBD1 matches at 7 bases. Germline assignment: CDR1 SNHLY and CDR2 FYNNEI. V lost 9 bases to trimming and J lost 3 bases; unmatched junction nucleotides: 2. The CDR3 totals 12 residues. The CDR3 is CASRGHNQPQHF. The CDR3 DNA sequence: TGTGCCAGTAGGGGGCACAATCAGCCCCAGCATTTT.

The CDR3 region is CASSLAGHLDGNEKLFF. The CDR3 DNA sequence: TGTGCCAGCAGCTTAGCGGGGCATCTTGACGGTAATGAAAAACTGTTTTTT. The chain employs TRBV7-9 and TRBJ1-4, with D possibly TRBD1 on 5 matching bases. The CDR3 consists of 17 residues. V lost 0 bases and J lost 4, with 15 bases in between. CDR1 is SEHNR and CDR2 is FQNEAQ in the germline V gene (reference sequence).

The chain employs TRBV19 and TRBJ2-3, with 9 nucleotides matching TRBD1. With 6 bases clipped from V and 5 bases from J, the junction kept 12 bases outside the gene matches. This CDR3 comprises 16 residues. Germline assignment: CDR1 LNHDA and CDR2 SQIVND (reference sequence). CDR3 residues: CASSETGTGSGDTQYF. The CDR3 DNA is TGTGCCAGTAGCGAGACCGGGACAGGGTCTGGAGATACGCAGTATTTT.

The V call is TRBV10-3, the J call TRBJ1-2; 7 nucleotides line up with TRBD1. The CDR3 covers 16 residues. Germline V gene sequence: CDR1 ENHRY, CDR2 SYGVKD. Trimming took 3 bases from V and 2 from J; bases not matched to a gene: 9. This CDR3 reads CAISDRDRRRNYGYTF. In DNA form, the CDR3 reads TGTGCCATCAGTGATAGGGACAGAAGGCGGAACTATGGCTACACCTTC.

This chain joins TRBV10-2 and TRBJ2-3; 8 bases align to TRBD2. Germline assignment: CDR1 WSHSY and CDR2 SAAADI. This CDR3 region has 17 residues. Trimming at V came to 6 bases and at J to 3 bases, leaving 14 bases not matched to a gene. The chain's CDR3 is CASRRRRGGPRTDTQYF. DNA of the CDR3: TGCGCCAGCAGGAGGAGACGGGGGGGCCCCAGGACAGATACGCAGTATTTT.

This chain connects TRBV4-2 to TRBJ1-5, with D unresolved. Trimming pared 0 bases from V and 7 bases from J, leaving 7 bases between. Germline V lookup: CDR1 LGHNA, CDR2 YNFKEQ. The CDR3 totals 13 residues. CDR3 region: CASSQDRYQPQHF. DNA for the CDR3: TGTGCCAGCAGCCAAGATCGATACCAGCCCCAGCATTTT.

The chain uses TRBV4-2 and TRBJ1-4, with TRBD1 identical over 11 bases. The CDR3 has 17 residues. With 2 bases clipped from V and 7 bases from J, the junction kept 9 bases outside the gene matches. Germline CDR1 is LGHNA and CDR2 is YNFKEQ. The chain's CDR3 is CASSQPGTGGRGEKLFF. The CDR3 bases are TGTGCCAGCAGCCAACCCGGGACAGGGGGTAGAGGTGAAAAACTGTTTTTT.

This chain connects TRBV4-1 to TRBJ2-2; TRBD1 or TRBD2 may be the D gene (6 bases each). Germline CDR1 and CDR2: MGHRA and YSYEKL. Trimming took 0 bases from V and 3 from J, leaving 20 bases between them. The CDR3 spans 19 residues. The CDR3 region has the DNA TGCGCCAGCAGCCAAGATCGGTTTATGGAGGGGGTGGACACCGGGGAGCTGTTTTTT. Protein sequence: CASSQDRFMEGVDTGELFF.

The table lists this clone with a count of one. V and J are TRBV19 and TRBJ2-2; D unresolved. Trimming removed 2 bases from V and 6 bases from J, with 1 base in between. CDR3 length: 11 residues. CDR1 and CDR2 (germline): LNHDA, SQIVND (reference sequence). The CDR3 DNA is TGTGCCAGTAGTATATCCGGGGAGCTGTTTTTT. Its translation is CASSISGELFF.

The chain has TRBV5-4 and TRBJ2-3; 9 positions agree with TRBD2. The length of the CDR3 is 16 residues. Germline V CDR1 and CDR2: SGHNT, YYREEE (reference sequence). Unmatched junction bases numbered 7, after V lost 2 bases and J lost 3 bases. The CDR3 spells CASSFWGAGGTDTQYF. The CDR3 bases are TGTGCCAGCAGCTTCTGGGGAGCGGGGGGTACAGATACGCAGTATTTT.

The CDR3: CASSLKRGYGYTF. The CDR3 DNA sequence: TGTGCCAGCAGCTTAAAGAGGGGCTATGGCTACACCTTC. The J gene is TRBJ1-2, the V gene TRBV11-2, with a tentative D call TRBD1 (5 bases). Germline values: CDR1 SGHAT, CDR2 FQNNGV. V lost 2 bases and J 4 bases, leaving 8 bases between the germline ends. The length of the CDR3 is 13 residues.

The table lists this clone with a count of one. The rearrangement uses TRBV7-9 and TRBJ2-3; 9 bases agree with TRBD2. The CDR3 totals 19 residues. From germline, CDR1 is SEHNR and CDR2 FQNEAQ (reference sequence). V shed 7 bases, J shed 1 base, and the junction held 18 bases outside the gene matches. CDR3 sequence: CASTRAWRGGPMGTDTQYF. CDR3 bases: TGTGCCAGCACCCGAGCGTGGCGGGGGGGCCCTATGGGCACAGATACGCAGTATTTT.

This chain joins TRBV27 and TRBJ1-6; tentatively, D is TRBD1 (6 bases). CDR1 and CDR2 from the germline V gene are MNHEY and SMNVEV (reference sequence). Trimming took off 6 bases at V and 5 bases at J, with 20 bases between the two ends. This CDR3 is 17 amino acids long. This chain's CDR3 is CASRDQGLRRNNSPLHF. CDR3 DNA: TGTGCCAGCAGGGACCAGGGGCTGAGACGGAATAATTCACCCCTCCACTTT.